This T cell receptor beta chain was profiled in a study of blood T cell repertoires in COVID-19. Study-wide background: The United States, Italy and Spain supplied acute and convalescent COVID-19 samples. Nucleic acid was either cDNA or gDNA, and it came from T cells, B-cell-depleted T cells, or PBMCs.

This CDR3 has 13 amino acids. The V and J ends lost 1 base and 4 bases respectively, with 8 bases between them. In germline, CDR1 is SGHTA, CDR2 FQGTGA. Authors' methods: Reference gene primer amplification gave estimated nucleated cell counts. TCRdb keeps only in-frame clones here, not all; method: immunoSEQ multiplex PCR. D and trimming were read from the DNA, whereas the V and J calls and clone size are those reported in that table. The sample records about 240,000 clones, about 79% being singletons. The sequence was obtained from a woman aged 80 or over with acute or convalescent COVID-19. The J gene is TRBJ2-7, the V gene TRBV7-3; tentative D call: TRBD1 (5 bases). The sample was peripheral blood. The chain's CDR3 is CASSLSPGYEQYF. The CDR3, as DNA: TGTGCCAGCAGCTTAAGCCCAGGGTACGAGCAGTACTTC.